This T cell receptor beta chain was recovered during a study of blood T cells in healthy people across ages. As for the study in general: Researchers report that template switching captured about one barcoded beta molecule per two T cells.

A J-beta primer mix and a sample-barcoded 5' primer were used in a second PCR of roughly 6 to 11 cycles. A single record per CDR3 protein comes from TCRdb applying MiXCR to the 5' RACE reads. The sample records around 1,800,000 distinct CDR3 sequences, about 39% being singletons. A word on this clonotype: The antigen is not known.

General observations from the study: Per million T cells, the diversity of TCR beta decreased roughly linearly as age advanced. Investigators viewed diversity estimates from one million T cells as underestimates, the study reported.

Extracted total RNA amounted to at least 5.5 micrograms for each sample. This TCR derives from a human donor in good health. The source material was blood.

CDR3 in amino acids: CASSLVISTDTQYF. The CDR3 nucleotides are TGTGCCAGCAGCCTCGTGATCTCCACAGATACGCAGTATTTT. The V gene is TRBV5-5, the J gene TRBJ2-3; D gene ambiguous. Trimming took 4 bases from V and 2 from J, leaving 11 bases between them. This CDR3 contains 14 residues. The germline CDR1 and CDR2 sequences are SGHKS and YYEKEE (reference sequence).